This TCR beta chain was found in a study of T cells in Graves' hyperthyroidism and ophthalmopathy. Whole-study findings and limits: Most clonotypes that expanded in the thyroid above 0.001 also showed up in blood. Ophthalmopathy, as predicted by the model, came a median around 7 months after the prediction.

Germline V gene data show CDR1 as LGHDT and CDR2 as YNNKEL (reference sequence). The junction had 6 bases not matched to a gene; V was cut back by 3 bases and J by 4 bases. This CDR3 is 16 amino acids long. The PBMCs had their origin in 10 ml of fresh peripheral blood. In the case of this clonotype: The antigen is not known.

The investigators amplified TCR beta CDR3 regions from RNA transcripts. Initially, a first-round RT-PCR of the TCR CDR3 employed the HTBI primer set. Each CDR3 protein is one row after TCRdb ran MiXCR on the multiplex PCR reads. The table has around 400,000 distinct CDR3 sequences, roughly 25% seen once. V and J are TRBV3-1 and TRBJ2-2; 9 bases fit TRBD2. The sample comprised blood. The receptor's source is a man over 45 with Graves' hyperthyroidism. The CDR3 sequence: CASSQGTSRSTGELFF. The CDR3, as DNA: TGTGCCAGCAGCCAGGGGACTAGCCGAAGCACCGGGGAGCTGTTTTTT.